These 7 T cell receptor beta chains originate from one sample sequenced in a study of blood T cell repertoires in COVID-19. Sequencing used immunoSEQ multiplex PCR; TCRdb keeps in-frame clones, though not all of them. The repertoire consists of about 180,000 clones, with 88% occurring once and the leading ten covering approximately 9%. Sequencing input: PBMCs or T cells enriched from blood (not recorded which). These receptors originate from a woman younger than 30 who had recovered from COVID-19.

This chain links TRBV2 with TRBJ1-6; 7 nucleotides agree with TRBD1. CDR3 length equals 14 residues. Germline loops: CDR1 SNHLY, CDR2 FYNNEI. The J segment lost 11 bases and the V segment lost 3 bases, leaving 7 bases of the junction unmatched. The CDR3 DNA follows: TGTGCCAGCAGTGACCGGGACAGTAGCCCACCCCTCCACTTT. Its translation: CASSDRDSSPPLHF.

The chain is built from TRBV24-1 and TRBJ2-3; 8 nucleotides agree with TRBD2. The junction had 4 bases not matched to a gene; V was cut back by 4 bases and J by 2 bases. Germline values: CDR1 KGHDR, CDR2 SFDVKD. The CDR3 consists of 15 residues. The DNA for the CDR3 is TGTGCCACCAGTGACAGGACTAGCCCCACAGATACGCAGTATTTT. This codes for CATSDRTSPTDTQYF.

In this sample, this clone turned up a few times. The rearrangement uses TRBV28 and TRBJ1-2; D perhaps matches TRBD1 (5 bases). Germline lookup yields CDR1 MDHEN and CDR2 SYDVKM. Trimming pared 1 base from V and 8 bases from J, leaving 17 bases between. The CDR3 loop spans 15 amino acids. CDR3: CASSLSRGAGRGYTF. CDR3 DNA: TGTGCCAGCAGTTTATCGAGAGGGGCAGGGAGGGGCTACACCTTC.

This clone has only a few counts. The DNA for the CDR3 is TGTGCCAGTAGAACGCAGGGGGCTCCCAATCAGCCCCAGCATTTT. Protein sequence: CASRTQGAPNQPQHF. The V call is TRBV6-5, the J call TRBJ1-5; 8 bases fit TRBD1. The length of the CDR3 is 15 residues. V trimming: 9 bases; J trimming: 3 bases; junction bases outside the gene matches: 10. Looked up from germline, CDR1 is MNHEY and CDR2 is SVGAGI.

The chain links TRBV19 to TRBJ1-4; D perhaps matches TRBD1 (5 bases). Trimming pared 4 bases from V and 5 bases from J, leaving 11 bases between. Germline CDR1 LNHDA, CDR2 SQIVND (reference sequence). The CDR3 is made up of 14 amino acids. The CDR3 DNA reads TGTGCCAGTAGTAATAGGGGCGGAAATGAAAAACTGTTTTTT. It codes for CASSNRGGNEKLFF.

V and J are TRBV3-1 (or the pseudogene TRBV3-2) and TRBJ1-2; no clear D. Germline CDR1 and CDR2: LGHDT and YNNKEL (reference sequence). The CDR3 sequence is 13 residues long. V was cut by 4 bases and J by 3 bases, with 9 bases left in between. The CDR3 is CASSRASDYGYTF. The CDR3, as DNA: TGTGCCAGCAGCCGGGCATCGGACTATGGCTACACCTTC.

This clone was seen just once. The chain joins TRBV6-5 to TRBJ1-2; 8 bases line up with TRBD1. The junction had 3 bases not matched to a gene; V was cut back by 6 bases and J by 6 bases. The germline CDR1 and CDR2 sequences are MNHEY and SVGAGI. There are 12 residues in the CDR3. The chain's CDR3 is CASRQGEDGYTF. The CDR3 DNA reads as TGTGCCAGCAGACAGGGGGAGGATGGCTACACCTTC.